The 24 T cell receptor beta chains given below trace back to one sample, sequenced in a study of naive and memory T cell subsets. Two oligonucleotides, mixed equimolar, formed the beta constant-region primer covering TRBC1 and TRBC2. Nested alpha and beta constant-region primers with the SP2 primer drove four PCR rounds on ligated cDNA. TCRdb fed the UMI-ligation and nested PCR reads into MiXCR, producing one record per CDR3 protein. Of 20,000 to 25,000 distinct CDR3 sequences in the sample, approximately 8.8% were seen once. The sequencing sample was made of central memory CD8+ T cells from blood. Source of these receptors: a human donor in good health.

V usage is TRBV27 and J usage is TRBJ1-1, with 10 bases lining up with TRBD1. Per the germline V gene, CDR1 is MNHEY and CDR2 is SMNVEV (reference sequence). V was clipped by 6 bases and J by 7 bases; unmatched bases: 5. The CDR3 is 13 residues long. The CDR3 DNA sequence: TGTGCCAGCAGCCGGGACAGGGGCTTTGAAGCTTTCTTT. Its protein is CASSRDRGFEAFF.

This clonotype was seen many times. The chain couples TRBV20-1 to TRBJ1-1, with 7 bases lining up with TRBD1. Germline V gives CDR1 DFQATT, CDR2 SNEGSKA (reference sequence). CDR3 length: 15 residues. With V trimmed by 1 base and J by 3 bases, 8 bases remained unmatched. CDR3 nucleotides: TGCAGTGCTAGAGGGGGGACAGAGGTCTACACTGAAGCTTTCTTT. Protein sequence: CSARGGTEVYTEAFF.

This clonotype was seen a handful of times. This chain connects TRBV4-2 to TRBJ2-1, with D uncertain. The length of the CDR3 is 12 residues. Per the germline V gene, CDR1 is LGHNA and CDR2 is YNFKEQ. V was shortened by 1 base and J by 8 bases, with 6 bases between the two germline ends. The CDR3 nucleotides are TGTGCCAGCAGCCAAGTAATCCATGAGCAGTTCTTC. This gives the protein CASSQVIHEQFF.

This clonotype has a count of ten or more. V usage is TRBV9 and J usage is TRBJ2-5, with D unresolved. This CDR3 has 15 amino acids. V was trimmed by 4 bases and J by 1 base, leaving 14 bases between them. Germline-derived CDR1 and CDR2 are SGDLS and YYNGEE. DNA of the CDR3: TGTGCCAGCAGCACGTCCCGGAGCGCCCAAGAGACCCAGTACTTC. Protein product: CASSTSRSAQETQYF.

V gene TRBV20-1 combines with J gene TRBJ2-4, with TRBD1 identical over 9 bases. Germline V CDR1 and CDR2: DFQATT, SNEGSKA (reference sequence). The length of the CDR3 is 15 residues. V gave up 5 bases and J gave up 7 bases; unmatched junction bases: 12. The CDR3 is CSASSGTGKSNIQYF. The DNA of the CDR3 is TGCAGTGCTTCCTCCGGGACAGGGAAGAGCAACATTCAGTACTTC.

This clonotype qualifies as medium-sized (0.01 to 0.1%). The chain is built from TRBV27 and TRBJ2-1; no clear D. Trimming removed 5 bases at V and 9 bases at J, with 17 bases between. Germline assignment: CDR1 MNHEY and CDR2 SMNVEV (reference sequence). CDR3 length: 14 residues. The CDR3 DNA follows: TGTGCCAGCAGTATCCTAAACGGTGGCGGTGAGCAGTTCTTC. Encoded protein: CASSILNGGGEQFF.

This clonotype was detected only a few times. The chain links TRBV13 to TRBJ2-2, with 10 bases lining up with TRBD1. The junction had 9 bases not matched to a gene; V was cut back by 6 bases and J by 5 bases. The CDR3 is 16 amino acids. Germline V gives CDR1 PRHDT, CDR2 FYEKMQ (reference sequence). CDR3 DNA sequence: TGTGCCAGCAGTCCGACAGGGGGCCCAGGAACCGGGGAGCTGTTTTTT. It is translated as CASSPTGGPGTGELFF.

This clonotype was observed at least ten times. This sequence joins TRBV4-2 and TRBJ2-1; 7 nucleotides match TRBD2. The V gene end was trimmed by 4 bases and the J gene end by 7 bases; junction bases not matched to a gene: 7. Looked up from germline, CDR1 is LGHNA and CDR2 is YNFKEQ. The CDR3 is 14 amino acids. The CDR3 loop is CASSPPTSSNEQFF. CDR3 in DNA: TGTGCCAGCAGCCCCCCGACTAGCAGTAATGAGCAGTTCTTC.

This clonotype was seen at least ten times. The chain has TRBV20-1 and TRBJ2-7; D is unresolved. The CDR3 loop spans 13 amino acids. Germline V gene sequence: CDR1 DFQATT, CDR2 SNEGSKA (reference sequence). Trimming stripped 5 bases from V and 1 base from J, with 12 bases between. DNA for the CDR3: TGCAGTGCTCTTCTTCGACATTCCTACGAGCAGTACTTC. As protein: CSALLRHSYEQYF.

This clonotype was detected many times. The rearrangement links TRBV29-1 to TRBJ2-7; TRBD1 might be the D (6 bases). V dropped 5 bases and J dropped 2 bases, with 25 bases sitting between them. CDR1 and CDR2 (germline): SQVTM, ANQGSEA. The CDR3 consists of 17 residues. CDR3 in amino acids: CSVLGLTGTHSTYEQYF. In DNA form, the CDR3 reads TGCAGCGTTCTCGGTTTAACCGGGACACATTCGACCTACGAGCAGTACTTC.

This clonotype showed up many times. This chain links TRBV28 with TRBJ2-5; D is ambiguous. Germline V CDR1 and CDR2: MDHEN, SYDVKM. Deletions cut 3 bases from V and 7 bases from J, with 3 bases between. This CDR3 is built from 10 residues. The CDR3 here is CASSLGTQYF. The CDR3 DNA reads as TGTGCCAGCAGTTTGGGGACCCAGTACTTC.

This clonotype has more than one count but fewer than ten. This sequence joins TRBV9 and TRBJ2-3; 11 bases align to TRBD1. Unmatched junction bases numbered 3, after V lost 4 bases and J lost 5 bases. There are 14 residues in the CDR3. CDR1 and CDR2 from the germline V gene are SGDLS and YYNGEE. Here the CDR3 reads CASSPGQGGDTQYF. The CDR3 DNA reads TGTGCCAGCAGCCCGGGACAGGGGGGAGATACGCAGTATTTT.

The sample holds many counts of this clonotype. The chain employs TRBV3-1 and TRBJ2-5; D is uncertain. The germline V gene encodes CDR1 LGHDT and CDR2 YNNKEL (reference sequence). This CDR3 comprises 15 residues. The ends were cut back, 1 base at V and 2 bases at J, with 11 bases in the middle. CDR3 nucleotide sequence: TGTGCCAGCAGCCAAGGGTCTCCGTTTCAAGAGACCCAGTACTTC. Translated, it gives CASSQGSPFQETQYF.

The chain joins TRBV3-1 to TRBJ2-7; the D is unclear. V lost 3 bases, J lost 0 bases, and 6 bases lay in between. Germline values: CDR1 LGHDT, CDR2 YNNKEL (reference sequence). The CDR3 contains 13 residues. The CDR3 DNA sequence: TGTGCCAGCAGCCACTCTGCCTCCTACGAGCAGTACTTC. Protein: CASSHSASYEQYF.

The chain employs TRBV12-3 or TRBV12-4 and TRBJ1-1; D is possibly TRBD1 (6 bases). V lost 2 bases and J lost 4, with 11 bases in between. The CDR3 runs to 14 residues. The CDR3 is CASSLSQGSTEAFF. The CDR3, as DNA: TGTGCCAGCAGTTTATCCCAGGGGAGCACTGAAGCTTTCTTT.

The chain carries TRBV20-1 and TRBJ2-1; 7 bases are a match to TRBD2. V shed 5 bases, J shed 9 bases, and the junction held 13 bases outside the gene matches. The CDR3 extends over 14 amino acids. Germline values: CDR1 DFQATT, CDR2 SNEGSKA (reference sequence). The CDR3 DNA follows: TGCAGTGCTCGAGCGGAGCGGGACTTTAGTGAGCAGTTCTTC. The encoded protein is CSARAERDFSEQFF.

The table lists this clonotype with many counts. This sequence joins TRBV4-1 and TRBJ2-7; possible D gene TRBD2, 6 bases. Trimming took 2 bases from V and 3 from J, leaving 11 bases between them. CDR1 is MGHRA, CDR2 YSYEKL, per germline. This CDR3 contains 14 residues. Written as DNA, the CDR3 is TGCGCCAGCAGCCAACTAGCGTTTCTCTACGAGCAGTACTTC. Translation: CASSQLAFLYEQYF.

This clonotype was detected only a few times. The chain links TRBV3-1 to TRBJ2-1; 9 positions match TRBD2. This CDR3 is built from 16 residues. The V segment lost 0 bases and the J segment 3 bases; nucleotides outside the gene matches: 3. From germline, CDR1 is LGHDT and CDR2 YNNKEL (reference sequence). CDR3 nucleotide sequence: TGTGCCAGCAGCCAAGAATGGCGGGAGGGCTACAATGAGCAGTTCTTC. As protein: CASSQEWREGYNEQFF.

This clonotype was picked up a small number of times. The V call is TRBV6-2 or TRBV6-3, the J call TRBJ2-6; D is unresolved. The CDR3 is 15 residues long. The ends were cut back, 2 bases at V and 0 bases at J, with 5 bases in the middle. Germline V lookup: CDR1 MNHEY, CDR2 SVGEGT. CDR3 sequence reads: CASSYVVSGANVLTF. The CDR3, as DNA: TGTGCCAGCAGTTACGTGGTCTCTGGGGCCAACGTCCTGACTTTC.

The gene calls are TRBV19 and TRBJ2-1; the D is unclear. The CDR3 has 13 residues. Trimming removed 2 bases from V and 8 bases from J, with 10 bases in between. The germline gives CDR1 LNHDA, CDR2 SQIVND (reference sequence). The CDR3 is CASSIRSAHEQFF. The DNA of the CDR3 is TGTGCCAGTAGTATAAGGAGCGCCCATGAGCAGTTCTTC. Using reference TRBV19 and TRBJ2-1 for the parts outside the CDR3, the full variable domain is DGGITQSPKYLFRKEGQNVTLSCEQNLNHDAMYWYRQDPGQGLRLIYYSQIVNDFQKGDIAEGYSVSREKKESFPLTVTSAQKNPTAFYLCASSIRSAHEQFFGPGTRLTVL.

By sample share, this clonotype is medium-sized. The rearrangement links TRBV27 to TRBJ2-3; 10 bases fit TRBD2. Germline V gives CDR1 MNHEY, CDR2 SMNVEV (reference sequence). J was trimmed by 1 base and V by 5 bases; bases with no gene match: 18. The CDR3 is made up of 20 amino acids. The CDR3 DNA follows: TGTGCCAGCAGTACCTCCTTGGGGCTAGCGGGAGTCTGGGGCACAGATACGCAGTATTTT. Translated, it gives CASSTSLGLAGVWGTDTQYF.

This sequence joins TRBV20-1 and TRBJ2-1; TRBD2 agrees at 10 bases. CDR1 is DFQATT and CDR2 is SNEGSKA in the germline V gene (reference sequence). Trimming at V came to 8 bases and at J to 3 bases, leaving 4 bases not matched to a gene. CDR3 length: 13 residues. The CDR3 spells CSSSGRDYNEQFF. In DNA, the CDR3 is TGCAGTTCAAGCGGGAGGGACTACAATGAGCAGTTCTTC.

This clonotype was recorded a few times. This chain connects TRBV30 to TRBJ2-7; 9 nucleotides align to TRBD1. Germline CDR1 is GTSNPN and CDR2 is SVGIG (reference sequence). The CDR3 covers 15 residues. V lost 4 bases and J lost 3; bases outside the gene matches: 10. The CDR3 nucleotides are TGTGCCTGGACTCTATGGGGACAGGGTGGCTACGAGCAGTACTTC. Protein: CAWTLWGQGGYEQYF. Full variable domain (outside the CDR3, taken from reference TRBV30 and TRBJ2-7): SQTIHQWPATLVQPVGSPLSLECTVEGTSNPNLYWYRQAAGRGLQLLFYSVGIGQISSEVPQNLSASRPQDRQFILSSKKLLLSDSGFYLCAWTLWGQGGYEQYFGPGTRLTVT.

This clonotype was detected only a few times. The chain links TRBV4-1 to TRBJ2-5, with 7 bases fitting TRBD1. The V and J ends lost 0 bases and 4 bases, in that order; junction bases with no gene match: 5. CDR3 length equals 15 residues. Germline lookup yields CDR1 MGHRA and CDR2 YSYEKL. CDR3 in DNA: TGCGCCAGCAGCCAAGACAGGGGGTGGGGAGAGACCCAGTACTTC. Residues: CASSQDRGWGETQYF.